These 3 T cell receptor beta chains share one sample of origin, sequenced in a study of blood T cells in healthy people across ages (dated by TCRdb to between 2014 and 2016). Libraries came from 5' RACE. TCRdb lists the instrument as Illumina HiSeq 2500. A second PCR of about 6 to 12 cycles was run with a J-beta primer mix and a sample-barcoded 5' primer. The public reads were reanalyzed by TCRdb: fastp trimming at Q25, MiXCR alignment, in-frame beta chains only. Here each entry gathers all rows of one CDR3 protein and keeps the most common genes and DNA. For this sample there are fewer than 950,000 distinct CDR3 sequences; approximately 53% appear just once. Roughly two fifths of the sample is taken by the ten largest. The sequenced sample consisted of blood. These TCRs come from a man older than 75 in good health.

The rearrangement links TRBV3-1 to TRBJ1-5, with D possibly being TRBD1 (5 bases). Germline V gene sequence: CDR1 LGHDT, CDR2 YNNKEL (reference sequence). The CDR3 runs 15 residues. V lost 3 bases to trimming and J lost 0 bases, with 9 bases between them. The CDR3 sequence is CASSQEGFSNQPQHF. The CDR3 DNA sequence: TGTGCCAGCAGCCAGGAGGGGTTTAGCAATCAGCCCCAGCATTTT.

CDR3 amino acids: CASRLNPRVNYGYTF. The DNA for the CDR3 is TGTGCCAGCAGACTTAATCCCCGCGTAAACTATGGCTACACCTTC. This rearrangement joins TRBV7-2 to TRBJ1-2; D gene uncertain. This CDR3 has 15 amino acids. The ends were cut back, 6 bases at V and 2 bases at J, with 16 bases in the middle. CDR1 and CDR2 from the germline V gene are SGHTA and FQGNSA.

This chain connects TRBV20-1 to TRBJ2-7; 7 positions agree with TRBD1. Germline V gene sequence: CDR1 DFQATT, CDR2 SNEGSKA (reference sequence). There are 12 residues in the CDR3. Trimming cost V 3 bases and J 6 bases; bases outside gene matches: 5. In DNA, the CDR3 is TGCAGTGCTAGGCAGGGGGAACGCGAGCAGTACTTC. Protein: CSARQGEREQYF.